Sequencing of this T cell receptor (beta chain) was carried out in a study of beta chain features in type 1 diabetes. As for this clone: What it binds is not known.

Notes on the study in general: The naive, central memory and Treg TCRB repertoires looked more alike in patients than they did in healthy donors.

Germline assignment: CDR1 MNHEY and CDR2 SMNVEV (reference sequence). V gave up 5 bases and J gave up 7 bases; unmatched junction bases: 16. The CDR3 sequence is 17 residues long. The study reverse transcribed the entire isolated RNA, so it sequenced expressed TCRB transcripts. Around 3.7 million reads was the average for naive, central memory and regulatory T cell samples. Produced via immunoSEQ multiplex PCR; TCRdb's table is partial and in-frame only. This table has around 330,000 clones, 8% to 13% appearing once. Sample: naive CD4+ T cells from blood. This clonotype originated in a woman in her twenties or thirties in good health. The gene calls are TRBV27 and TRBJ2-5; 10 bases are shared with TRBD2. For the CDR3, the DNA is TGTGCCAGCAGTCCTGACTCAAGCGGGAGGGCCAGTCCGACCCAGTACTTC. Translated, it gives CASSPDSSGRASPTQYF.